Below are 8 T cell receptor beta chains sequenced from a single sample in a study of vaccination and CD4 T cells after COVID-19. Indicated treatment: roughly 11-day PBMC culture with coronavirus spike peptide pools or control peptides (ViraFEST assay). Oncomine TCR Beta short-read sequencing was applied to DNA from cultured CD4+ T cells. TCRdb used MiXCR to reprocess the PCR reads, holding one entry per CDR3 protein. This table has tens of thousands of distinct CDR3 sequences, 70% appearing once. No antigen is known for these receptors. Material for sequencing was CD4+ T cells from blood, cultured in vitro. The origin of the receptors is a human donor who had recovered from COVID-19.

The chain is built from TRBV28 and TRBJ2-4; TRBD2 is a possible D gene (6 bases). CDR3 length: 15 residues. The germline gives CDR1 MDHEN, CDR2 SYDVKM. Trimming shortened V by 10 bases and J by 1 base, and 17 bases separated the two germline ends. CDR3 in amino acids: CATQDRGGAKNIQYF. CDR3 in DNA: TGTGCCACCCAGGACCGTGGGGGGGCCAAAAACATTCAGTACTTC.

This clonotype was seen once. The rearrangement joins TRBV21-1 to TRBJ1-5; the table's D call, TRBD1, was not checked against the DNA. TRBV21-1 is classified as a pseudogene. CDR3 length: 19 residues. DNA for the CDR3: TGTGCCAGCAGCAAGACAGGGTGGTTTATCCTGACTAGCAATCAGCCCCAGCATTTT. The encoded protein is CASSKTGWFILTSNQPQHF.

With respect to this clonotype: The germline gene is not matched at one end of the junction; a read error may be the cause. The chain employs TRBV5-6 and TRBJ1-2; D possibly corresponds to TRBD1 (5 bases). The CDR3 is made up of 14 amino acids. In germline, CDR1 is SGHDT, CDR2 YYEEEE. The CDR3 region is CVSSLPAQGVGYTF. The CDR3 DNA reads as TGTGTCAGCAGCTTGCCCGCGCAGGGAGTCGGCTACACCTTC. The full variable domain, rest sourced from reference TRBV5-6 and TRBJ1-2, is DAGVTQSPTHLIKTRGQQVTLRCSPKSGHDTVSWYQQALGQGPQFIFQYYEEEERQRGNFPDRFSGHQFPNYSSELNVNALLLGDSALYLCVSSLPAQGVGYTFGSGTRLTVV.

The V gene is TRBV29-1, the J gene TRBJ2-1; the match to TRBD2 covers 13 bases. The germline V gene encodes CDR1 SQVTM and CDR2 ANQGSEA. The J segment lost 2 bases and the V segment lost 1 base, leaving 2 bases of the junction unmatched. CDR3 length equals 16 residues. CDR3 nucleotide sequence: TGCAGCGTTGAAGGGACTAGCGGGAGTCCCTACAATGAGCAGTTCTTC. Amino acid sequence: CSVEGTSGSPYNEQFF.

The CDR3 nucleotides are TGTGCCAGCCGGGGGGAAGGGGGACACTATGGCTACACCTTC. Protein: CASRGEGGHYGYTF. The chain links TRBV6-1 to TRBJ1-2; D possibly corresponds to TRBD1 (6 bases). CDR3 length equals 14 residues. The germline gives CDR1 MNHNS, CDR2 SASEGT. Trimming cost V 8 bases and J 3 bases, with 16 bases left between them.

This clonotype was seen only once. In DNA form, the CDR3 reads TGTGCCAGCAGTACCGGTCGGGGAGGGAATTCACCCCTCCACTTT. It is translated as CASSTGRGGNSPLHF. This chain uses TRBV12-3 or TRBV12-4 with TRBJ1-6; D not resolved. V lost 5 bases and J lost 7, with 15 bases in between. The CDR3 consists of 15 residues.

This clonotype was counted once. The rearrangement joins TRBV30 to TRBJ1-5; D unresolved. This CDR3 is built from 16 residues. Germline values: CDR1 GTSNPN, CDR2 SVGIG (reference sequence). V was clipped by 0 bases and J by 0 bases, with 12 bases between them. The CDR3 here is CAWSVPGGYSNQPQHF. The DNA for the CDR3 is TGTGCCTGGAGTGTACCGGGCGGTTATAGCAATCAGCCCCAGCATTTT.

The rearrangement joins TRBV20-1 to TRBJ2-7; D may match TRBD1 or TRBD2 (5 bases each). Germline V CDR1 and CDR2: DFQATT, SNEGSKA (reference sequence). The length of the CDR3 is 17 residues. Between the trimmed V and J ends, which lost 1 base and 3 bases, there was a span of 22 bases. The CDR3 sequence is CSARVGGYQGFSYEQYF. The CDR3 DNA reads TGCAGTGCTAGAGTTGGGGGATATCAAGGGTTTAGCTACGAGCAGTACTTC.